Described below is a single TCR beta chain sequence and its context. Its target is not known. The junction shows a germline mismatch at one end, possibly a read error. The sample's time point: before preoperative PTX-NDP chemotherapy. Via MiXCR, TCRdb re-called the PCR reads, giving one row per CDR3 protein. The table records roughly 13,000 distinct CDR3 sequences, 45% to 55% of them present only once. The sample is drawn from a study of esophageal squamous cell carcinoma under preoperative chemotherapy. For the study at large: TCR repertoires were profiled from both peripheral blood T cells and tumor-infiltrating lymphocytes. Findings and caveats of the study: Chemotherapy was followed by significantly higher TCR diversity in peripheral T cells only, not tumor-infiltrating lymphocytes.

CDR1 is MNHNS and CDR2 is SASEGT in the germline V gene. The CDR3 loop spans 16 amino acids. The rearrangement joins TRBV6-1 to TRBJ2-3; D tentatively reads TRBD1 or TRBD2 (6 bases each). This sample was obtained from a patient given preoperative chemotherapy. The clonotype was recovered from a human donor with esophageal squamous cell carcinoma. The donor label of this sample is uncertain. The CDR3 loop reads CASRGLGGSDKDTQYF. The DNA for the CDR3 is TGTGCCAGCAGGGGACTTGGGGGCAGCGACAAAGATACGCAGTACTTT.